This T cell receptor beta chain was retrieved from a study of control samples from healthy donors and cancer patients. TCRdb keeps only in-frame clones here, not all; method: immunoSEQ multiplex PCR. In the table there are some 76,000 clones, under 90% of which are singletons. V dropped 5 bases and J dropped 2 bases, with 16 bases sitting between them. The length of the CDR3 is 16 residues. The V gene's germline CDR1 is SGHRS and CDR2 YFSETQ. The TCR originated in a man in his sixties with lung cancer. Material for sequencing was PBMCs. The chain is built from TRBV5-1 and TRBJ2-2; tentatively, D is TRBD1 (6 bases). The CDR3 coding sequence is TGCGCCAGCAGGGCAGTCGGGACACCAAACACCGGGGAGCTGTTTTTT. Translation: CASRAVGTPNTGELFF. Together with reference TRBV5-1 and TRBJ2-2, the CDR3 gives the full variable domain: KAGVTQTPRYLIKTRGQQVTLSCSPISGHRSVSWYQQTPGQGLQFLFEYFSETQRNKGNFPGRFSGRQFSNSRSEMNVSTLELGDSALYLCASRAVGTPNTGELFFGEGSRLTVL.